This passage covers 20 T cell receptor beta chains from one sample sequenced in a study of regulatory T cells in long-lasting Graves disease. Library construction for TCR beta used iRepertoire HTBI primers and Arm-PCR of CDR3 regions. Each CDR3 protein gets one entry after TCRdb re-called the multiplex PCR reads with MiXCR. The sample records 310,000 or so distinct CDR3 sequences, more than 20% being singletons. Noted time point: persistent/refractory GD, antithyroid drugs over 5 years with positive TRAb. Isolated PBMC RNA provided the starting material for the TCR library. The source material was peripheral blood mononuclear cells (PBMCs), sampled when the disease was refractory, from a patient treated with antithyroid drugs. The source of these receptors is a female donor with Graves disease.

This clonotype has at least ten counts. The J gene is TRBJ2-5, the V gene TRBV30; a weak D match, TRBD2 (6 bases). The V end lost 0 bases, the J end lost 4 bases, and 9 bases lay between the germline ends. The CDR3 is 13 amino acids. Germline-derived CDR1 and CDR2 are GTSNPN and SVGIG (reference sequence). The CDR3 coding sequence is TGTGCCTGGAGTGTAGTGGGAGGAGAGACCCAGTACTTC. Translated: CAWSVVGGETQYF.

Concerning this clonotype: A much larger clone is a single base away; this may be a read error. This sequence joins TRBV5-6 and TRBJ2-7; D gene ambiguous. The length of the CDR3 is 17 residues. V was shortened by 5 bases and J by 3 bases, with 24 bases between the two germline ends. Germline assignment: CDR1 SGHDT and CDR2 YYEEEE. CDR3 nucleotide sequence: TGTGCCAGCAGTTTTTTAGTGACAACGGATTTAGACTACGAGCAGTACTTC. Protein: CASSFLVTTDLDYEQYF.

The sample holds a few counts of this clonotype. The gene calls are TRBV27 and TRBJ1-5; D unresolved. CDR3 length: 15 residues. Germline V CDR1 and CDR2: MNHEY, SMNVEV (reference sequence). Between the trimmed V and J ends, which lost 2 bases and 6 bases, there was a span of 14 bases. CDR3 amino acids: CASSLIPGVGQPQHF. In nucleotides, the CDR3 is TGTGCCAGCAGTTTAATCCCCGGGGTTGGTCAGCCCCAGCATTTT.

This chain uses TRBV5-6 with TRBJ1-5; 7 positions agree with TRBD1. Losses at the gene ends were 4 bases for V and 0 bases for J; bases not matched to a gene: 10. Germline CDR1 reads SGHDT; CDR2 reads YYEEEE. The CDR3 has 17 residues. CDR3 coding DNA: TGTGCCAGCAGCCTGAAACCCGGGACAGATAGCAATCAGCCCCAGCATTTT. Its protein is CASSLKPGTDSNQPQHF.

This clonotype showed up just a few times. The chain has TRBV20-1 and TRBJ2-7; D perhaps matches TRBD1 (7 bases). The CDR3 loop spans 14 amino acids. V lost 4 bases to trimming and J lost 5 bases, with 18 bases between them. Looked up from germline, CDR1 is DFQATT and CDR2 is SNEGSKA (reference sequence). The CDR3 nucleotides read TGCAGTGCTACTCAGGGGGGAGCGGTCGACGAGCAGTACTTC. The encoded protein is CSATQGGAVDEQYF.

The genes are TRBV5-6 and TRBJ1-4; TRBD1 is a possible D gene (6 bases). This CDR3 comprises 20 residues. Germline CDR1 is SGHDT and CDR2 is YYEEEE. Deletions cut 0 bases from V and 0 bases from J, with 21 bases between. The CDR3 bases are TGTGCCAGCAGCTTGGTGGGGGTTTACAGGGATGGAGCAACTAATGAAAAACTGTTTTTT. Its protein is CASSLVGVYRDGATNEKLFF.

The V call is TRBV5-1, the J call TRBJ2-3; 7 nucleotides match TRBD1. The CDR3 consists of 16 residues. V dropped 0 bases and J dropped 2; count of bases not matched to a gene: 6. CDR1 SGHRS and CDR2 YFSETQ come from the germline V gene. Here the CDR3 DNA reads TGCGCCAGCAGCTTGGGATGGGGACAGACCACAGATACGCAGTATTTT. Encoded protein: CASSLGWGQTTDTQYF.

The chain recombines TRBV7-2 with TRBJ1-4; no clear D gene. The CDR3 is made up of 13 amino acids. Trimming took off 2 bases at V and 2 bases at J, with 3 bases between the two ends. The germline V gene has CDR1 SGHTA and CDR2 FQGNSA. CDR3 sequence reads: CASSLWTNEKLFF. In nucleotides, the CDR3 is TGTGCCAGCAGCTTATGGACTAATGAAAAACTGTTTTTT.

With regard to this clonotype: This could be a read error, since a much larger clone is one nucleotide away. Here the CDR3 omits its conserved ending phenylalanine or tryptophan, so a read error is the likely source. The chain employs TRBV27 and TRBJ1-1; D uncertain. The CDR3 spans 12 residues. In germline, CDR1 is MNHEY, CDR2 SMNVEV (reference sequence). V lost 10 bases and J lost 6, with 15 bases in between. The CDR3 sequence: CATGRSGSEAFL. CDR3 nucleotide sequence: TGTGCCACCGGCCGCTCAGGCTCTGAAGCTTTCCTT.

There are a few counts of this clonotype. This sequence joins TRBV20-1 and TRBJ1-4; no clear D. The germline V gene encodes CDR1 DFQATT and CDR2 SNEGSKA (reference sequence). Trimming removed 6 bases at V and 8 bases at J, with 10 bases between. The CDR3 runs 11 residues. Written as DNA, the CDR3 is TGCAGTGCAGAGACCCAGGAAAAACTGTTTTTT. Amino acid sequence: CSAETQEKLFF.

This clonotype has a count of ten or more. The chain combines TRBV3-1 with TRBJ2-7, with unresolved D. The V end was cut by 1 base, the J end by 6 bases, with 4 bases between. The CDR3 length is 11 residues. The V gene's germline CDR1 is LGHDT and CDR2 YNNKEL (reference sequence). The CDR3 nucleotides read TGTGCCAGCAGCCAAGTAGGCGAGCAGTACTTC. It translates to CASSQVGEQYF.

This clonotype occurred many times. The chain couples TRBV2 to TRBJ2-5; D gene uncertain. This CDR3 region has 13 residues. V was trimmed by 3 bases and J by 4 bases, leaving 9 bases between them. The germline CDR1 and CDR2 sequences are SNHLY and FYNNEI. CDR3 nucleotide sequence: TGTGCCAGCAGTGATGTTACTCGAGAGACCCAGTACTTC. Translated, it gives CASSDVTRETQYF.

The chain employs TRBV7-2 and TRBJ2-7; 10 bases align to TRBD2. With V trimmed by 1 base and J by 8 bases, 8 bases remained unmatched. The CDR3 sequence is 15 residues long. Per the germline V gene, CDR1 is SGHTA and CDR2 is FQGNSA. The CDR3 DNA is TGTGCCAGCAGCTTAGACCAGCGGGAGGGTCTAAAGCAGTACTTC. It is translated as CASSLDQREGLKQYF.

CDR3 sequence: CAWSPGSNQPQHF. For the CDR3, the DNA is TGTGCCTGGAGCCCTGGTAGCAATCAGCCCCAGCATTTT. V is TRBV30 and J is TRBJ1-5; no reliable D call. Germline V gene sequence: CDR1 GTSNPN, CDR2 SVGIG (reference sequence). The CDR3 spans 13 residues. V dropped 3 bases and J dropped 0 bases, with 6 bases sitting between them.

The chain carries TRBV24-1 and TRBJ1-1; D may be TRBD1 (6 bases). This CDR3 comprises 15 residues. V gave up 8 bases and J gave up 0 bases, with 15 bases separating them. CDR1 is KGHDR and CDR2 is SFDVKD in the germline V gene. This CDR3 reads CATTDRQDMNTEAFF. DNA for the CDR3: TGTGCCACCACCGATCGACAGGACATGAACACTGAAGCTTTCTTT.

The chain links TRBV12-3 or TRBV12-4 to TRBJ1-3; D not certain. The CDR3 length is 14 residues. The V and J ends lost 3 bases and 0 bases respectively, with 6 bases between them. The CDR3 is CASSFRASGNTIYF. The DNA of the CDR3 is TGTGCCAGCAGTTTCAGAGCCTCTGGAAACACCATATATTTT.

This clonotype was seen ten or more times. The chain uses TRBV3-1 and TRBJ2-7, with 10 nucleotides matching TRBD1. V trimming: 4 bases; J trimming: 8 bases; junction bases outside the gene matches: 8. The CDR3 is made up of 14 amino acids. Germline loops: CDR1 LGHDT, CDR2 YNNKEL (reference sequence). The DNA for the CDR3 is TGTGCCAGCAGCCCCCGGGACAGGGGTAAGAAGCAGTACTTC. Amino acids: CASSPRDRGKKQYF.

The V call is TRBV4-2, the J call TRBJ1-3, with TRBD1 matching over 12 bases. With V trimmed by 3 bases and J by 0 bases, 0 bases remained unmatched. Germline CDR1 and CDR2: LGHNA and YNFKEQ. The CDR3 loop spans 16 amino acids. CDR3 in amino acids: CASSQGQGASGNTIYF. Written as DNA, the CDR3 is TGTGCCAGCAGCCAGGGACAGGGGGCCTCTGGAAACACCATATATTTT.

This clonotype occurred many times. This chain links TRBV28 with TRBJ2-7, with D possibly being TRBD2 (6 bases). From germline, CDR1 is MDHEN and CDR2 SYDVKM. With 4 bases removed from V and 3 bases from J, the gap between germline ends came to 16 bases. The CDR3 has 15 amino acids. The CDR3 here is CASSSLGRDGYEQYF. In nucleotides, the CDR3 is TGTGCCAGCAGTTCTCTGGGGCGGGACGGCTACGAGCAGTACTTC. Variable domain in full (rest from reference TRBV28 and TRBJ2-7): DVKVTQSSRYLVKRTGEKVFLECVQDMDHENMFWYRQDPGLGLRLIYFSYDVKMKEKGDIPEGYSVSREKKERFSLILESASTNQTSMYLCASSSLGRDGYEQYFGPGTRLTVT.

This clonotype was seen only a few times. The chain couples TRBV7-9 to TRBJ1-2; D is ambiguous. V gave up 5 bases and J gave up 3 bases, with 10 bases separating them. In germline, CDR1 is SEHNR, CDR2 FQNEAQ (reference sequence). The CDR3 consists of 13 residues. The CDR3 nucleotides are TGTGCCAGCAGCCTCGACACCGACTATGGCTACACCTTC. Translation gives CASSLDTDYGYTF.